Each of the 10 T cell receptor beta chains below was sequenced from the same sample in a study of cytomegalovirus exposure and HLA in healthy donors. The primer mix had 60 Vbeta and 13 Jbeta primers. The protocol was immunoSEQ multiplex PCR, while the TCRdb copy is restricted to in-frame clones and leaves out a portion. The repertoire holds 170,000 or so clones, with over 65% as singletons. Sequencing was carried out using PBMCs. These receptors were taken from a woman aged 40 to 49 in good health and CMV-seronegative.

The chain combines TRBV7-9 with TRBJ2-7, with 7 nucleotides matching TRBD1. Per the germline V gene, CDR1 is SEHNR and CDR2 is FQNEAQ (reference sequence). This CDR3 is 14 amino acids long. Trimming took 5 bases from V and 2 from J; bases not matched to a gene: 6. The CDR3: CASSVDRAPYEQYF. CDR3 DNA: TGTGCCAGCAGCGTAGACAGGGCCCCCTACGAGCAGTACTTC.

The chain employs TRBV10-3 and TRBJ1-5; TRBD1 matches at 7 bases. V trimming: 0 bases; J trimming: 7 bases; junction bases outside the gene matches: 9. Germline assignment: CDR1 ENHRY and CDR2 SYGVKD. This CDR3 has 16 residues. The chain's CDR3 is CAISESGQGGVQPQHF. In nucleotides, the CDR3 is TGTGCCATCAGTGAGTCGGGGCAGGGGGGCGTGCAGCCCCAGCATTTT.

V is TRBV6-5 and J is TRBJ2-4; 7 bases line up with TRBD1. Germline CDR1 and CDR2: MNHEY and SVGAGI. This CDR3 spans 16 amino acids. Trimming took 4 bases from V and 2 from J; bases not matched to a gene: 8. The CDR3 DNA is TGTGCCAGCAGTTCTCATCGCAGGGGGTCCAAAAACATTCAGTACTTC. Its translation: CASSSHRRGSKNIQYF.

The genes are TRBV4-2 and TRBJ2-3; 8 bases match TRBD2. The trim removed 1 base at V and 5 bases at J, leaving 8 bases unmatched. CDR1 and CDR2 from the germline V gene are LGHNA and YNFKEQ. The CDR3 extends over 16 amino acids. The CDR3 coding sequence is TGTGCCAGCAGCCAAGGGAGTAGCGGGGCTCAAGATACGCAGTATTTT. Translation gives CASSQGSSGAQDTQYF.

The CDR3 loop reads CASSIGVMGQTYEQYF. The CDR3 DNA follows: TGTGCCAGTAGTATAGGGGTGATGGGACAGACCTACGAGCAGTACTTC. The chain carries TRBV19 and TRBJ2-7; 7 bases match TRBD1. Unmatched junction bases numbered 8, after V lost 1 base and J lost 2 bases. Germline V CDR1 and CDR2: LNHDA, SQIVND (reference sequence). This CDR3 has 16 amino acids. Together with reference TRBV19 and TRBJ2-7, the CDR3 gives the full variable domain: DGGITQSPKYLFRKEGQNVTLSCEQNLNHDAMYWYRQDPGQGLRLIYYSQIVNDFQKGDIAEGYSVSREKKESFPLTVTSAQKNPTAFYLCASSIGVMGQTYEQYFGPGTRLTVT.

This sequence joins TRBV2 and TRBJ2-3; D call uncertain. Trimming removed 6 bases at V and 3 bases at J, with 10 bases between. Germline CDR1 and CDR2: SNHLY and FYNNEI. CDR3 length equals 13 residues. The CDR3 DNA is TGTGCCAGCAGATTGGGCCTTACAGATACGCAGTATTTT. Amino acid sequence: CASRLGLTDTQYF.

This chain joins TRBV7-8 and TRBJ1-1; 9 bases are a match to TRBD1. Germline lookup yields CDR1 SGHVS and CDR2 FQNEAQ. The CDR3 contains 15 residues. Trimming at V came to 3 bases and at J to 0 bases, leaving 2 bases not matched to a gene. Here the CDR3 DNA reads TGTGCCAGCAGCTTTAGGACAGGGGTGAACACTGAAGCTTTCTTT. This sequence encodes CASSFRTGVNTEAFF.

CDR3 DNA: TGTGCCAGTAGTATGCAAGGACAGGGTTCTTACGAGCAGTACTTC. This gives the protein CASSMQGQGSYEQYF. The chain uses TRBV19 and TRBJ2-7; 8 bases match TRBD1. The germline V gene encodes CDR1 LNHDA and CDR2 SQIVND (reference sequence). There are 15 residues in the CDR3. Trimming at V came to 3 bases and at J to 4 bases, leaving 8 bases not matched to a gene.

The chain joins TRBV6-1 to TRBJ2-3; weak D call: TRBD1 (7 bases). V was clipped by 2 bases and J by 4 bases, with 13 bases between them. Germline lookup yields CDR1 MNHNS and CDR2 SASEGT. CDR3 length: 15 amino acids. The DNA of the CDR3 is TGTGCCAGCAGTGAATACAGGGGAGGCCCAGATACGCAGTATTTT. This sequence encodes CASSEYRGGPDTQYF.

The chain uses TRBV5-5 and TRBJ2-7, with 8 bases that match TRBD2. The CDR3 is 15 residues long. The V segment lost 0 bases and the J segment 0 bases; nucleotides outside the gene matches: 2. Germline CDR1 SGHKS, CDR2 YYEKEE (reference sequence). This chain's CDR3 is CASSLERGYSYEQYF. As DNA, the CDR3 is TGTGCCAGCAGCTTGGAGCGGGGGTACTCCTACGAGCAGTACTTC.